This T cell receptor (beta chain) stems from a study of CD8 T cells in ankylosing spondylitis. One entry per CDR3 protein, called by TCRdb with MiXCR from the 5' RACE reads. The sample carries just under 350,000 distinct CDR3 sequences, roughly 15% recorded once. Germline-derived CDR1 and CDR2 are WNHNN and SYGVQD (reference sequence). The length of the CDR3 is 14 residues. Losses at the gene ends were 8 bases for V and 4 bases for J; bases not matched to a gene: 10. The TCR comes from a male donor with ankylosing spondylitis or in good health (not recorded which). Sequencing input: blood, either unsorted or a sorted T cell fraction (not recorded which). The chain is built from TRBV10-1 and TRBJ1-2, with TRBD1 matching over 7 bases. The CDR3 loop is CASSRQGASYGYTF. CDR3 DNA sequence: TGCGCCAGCTCCAGACAGGGAGCCTCCTATGGCTACACCTTC.